The next 9 T cell receptor beta chains were all read from a single sample in a study of T cell responses to AZD1222 COVID-19 vaccine. TCRdb's table, derived via immunoSEQ multiplex PCR, lists solely in-frame clones and lacks some. The sample yields more than 95,000 clones, about 86% seen once. Sequenced material: peripheral blood, taken 28 days after the second AZD1222 dose. The source of these receptors is an adult who received the AZD1222 COVID-19 vaccine.

This clone turned up a few times. The chain links TRBV29-1 to TRBJ1-5, with D perhaps matching TRBD1 (6 bases). The CDR3 sequence is 14 residues long. Trimming left V 1 base short and J 7 bases short, with 14 bases between. Germline CDR1 is SQVTM and CDR2 is ANQGSEA. The CDR3 nucleotides read TGCAGCGTTGAAGTGGGGGGGGCCGGGCAGCCCCAGCATTTT. It translates to CSVEVGGAGQPQHF.

The chain is built from TRBV5-4 and TRBJ2-2; 8 bases line up with TRBD1. Losses at the gene ends were 3 bases for V and 4 bases for J; bases not matched to a gene: 5. Germline V gene data show CDR1 as SGHNT and CDR2 as YYREEE (reference sequence). This CDR3 is 15 amino acids long. In DNA, the CDR3 is TGTGCCAGCAGCTCATTACAGGGGGGCACCGGGGAGCTGTTTTTT. Protein product: CASSSLQGGTGELFF.

A few counts support this clone. V usage is TRBV6-2 or TRBV6-3 and J usage is TRBJ1-1; TRBD1 agrees at 7 bases. J lost 0 bases, V lost 6 bases, and 10 bases had no gene match. There are 16 residues in the CDR3. Looked up from germline, CDR1 is MNHEY and CDR2 is SVGEGT. The CDR3 bases are TGTGCCAGCAGCCCGACAGGGCTCGTTATGAACACTGAAGCTTTCTTT. Protein product: CASSPTGLVMNTEAFF.

As for this clone: The sample holds other DNA sequences that translate to the same CDR3. The rearrangement links TRBV5-1 to TRBJ2-6, with D unresolved. The germline V gene has CDR1 SGHRS and CDR2 YFSETQ. The CDR3 extends over 15 amino acids. Trimming left V 0 bases short and J 0 bases short, with 4 bases between. DNA for the CDR3: TGCGCCAGCAGCTTGGCGGGCTCTGGGGCCAACGTCCTGACTTTC. Protein: CASSLAGSGANVLTF.

The V gene is TRBV7-8, the J gene TRBJ2-7, with D hard to call. The CDR3 loop spans 12 amino acids. V lost 3 bases and J 4 bases, leaving 7 bases between the germline ends. Germline V CDR1 and CDR2: SGHVS, FQNEAQ. The CDR3 sequence is CASSLNRYEQYF. CDR3 nucleotide sequence: TGTGCCAGCAGCTTGAATAGATACGAGCAGTACTTC.

The chain employs TRBV6-1 and TRBJ1-2; 8 positions agree with TRBD1. Germline lookup yields CDR1 MNHNS and CDR2 SASEGT. After removal of 4 bases from V and 6 bases from J, the junction contained 13 bases not matched to a gene. The CDR3 spans 16 residues. The CDR3 sequence: CASSGRPSDRVDGYTF. CDR3 bases: TGTGCCAGCAGTGGACGACCTTCGGACAGGGTCGATGGCTACACCTTC.

The rearrangement links TRBV7-9 to TRBJ1-4, with a tentative D call TRBD1 (5 bases). Trimming removed 6 bases at V and 7 bases at J, with 9 bases between. The CDR3 contains 12 residues. CDR1 is SEHNR, CDR2 FQNEAQ, per germline (reference sequence). In DNA, the CDR3 is TGTGCCAGCAGGTATAGGGGTGAAAAACTGTTTTTT. Its protein is CASRYRGEKLFF.

CDR3 sequence (DNA): TGCGCCAGCAGTACCCCAACCGGGACAGGGTTATACAATGAGCAGTTCTTC. This encodes CASSTPTGTGLYNEQFF. This chain connects TRBV5-1 to TRBJ2-1; TRBD1 matches 9 bases. Looked up from germline, CDR1 is SGHRS and CDR2 is YFSETQ. J was trimmed by 4 bases and V by 5 bases; bases with no gene match: 13. The CDR3 has 17 residues.

The chain has TRBV7-2 and TRBJ2-7, with 9 bases aligning to TRBD2. Germline V CDR1 and CDR2: SGHTA, FQGNSA. This CDR3 is built from 16 residues. V lost 1 base, J lost 7 bases, and 11 bases stayed unmatched. The CDR3 sequence: CASSLEWRGGLREQYF. The CDR3 nucleotides are TGTGCCAGCAGCTTAGAGTGGCGGGGGGGCCTGAGGGAGCAGTACTTC.